This TCR beta chain was profiled in a study of blood T cell repertoires in COVID-19. V lost 6 bases, J lost 2 bases, and 7 bases lay in between. Germline V gene data show CDR1 as SNHLY and CDR2 as FYNNEI. The CDR3 is made up of 13 amino acids. TCRdb keeps only in-frame clones here, not all; method: immunoSEQ multiplex PCR. The data hold some 220,000 clones, with roughly 90% observed a single time. The source material was PBMCs or T cells enriched from blood (not recorded which). J is TRBJ1-4 and V is TRBV2; D unclear. The sequence was collected from a woman between 35 and 50 years old with acute COVID-19. The CDR3 sequence is CASSQRTNEKLFF. CDR3 bases: TGTGCCAGCAGCCAGAGGACTAATGAAAAACTGTTTTTT.